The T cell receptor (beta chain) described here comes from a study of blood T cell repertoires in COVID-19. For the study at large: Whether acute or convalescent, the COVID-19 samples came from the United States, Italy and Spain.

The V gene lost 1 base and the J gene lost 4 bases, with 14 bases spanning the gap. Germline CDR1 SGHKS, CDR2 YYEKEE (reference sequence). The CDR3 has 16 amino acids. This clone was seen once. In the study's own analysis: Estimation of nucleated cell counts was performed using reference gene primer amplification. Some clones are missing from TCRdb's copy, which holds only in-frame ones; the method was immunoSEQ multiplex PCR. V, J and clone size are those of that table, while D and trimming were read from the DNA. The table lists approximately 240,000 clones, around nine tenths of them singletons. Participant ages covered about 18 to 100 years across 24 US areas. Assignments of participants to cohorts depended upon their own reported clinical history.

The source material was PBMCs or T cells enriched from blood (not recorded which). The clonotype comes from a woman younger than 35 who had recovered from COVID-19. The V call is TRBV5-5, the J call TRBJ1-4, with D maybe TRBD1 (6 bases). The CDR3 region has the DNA TGTGCCAGCAGCTTGATTTGGGGCAGGGGTAATGAAAAACTGTTTTTT. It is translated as CASSLIWGRGNEKLFF.